The 14 T cell receptor beta chains given below trace back to one sample, sequenced in a study of shared clonotypes between healthy human individuals. Here immunoSEQ multiplex PCR was the method, and the copy in TCRdb shows in-frame clones only, minus some. The data show roughly 2,300,000 clones, around 93% seen once. Sequenced material: naive CD4+ T cells from PBMCs. Indicated subset: CD45RA+ positively selected. Receptors originate from a man between 18 and 35 years old in good health. Some clones in this sample may be carry-over from other donors' samples.

For the CDR3, the DNA is TGTGCCAGCAGTGGGGTGGTGGGTGTCTACAATGAGCAGTTCTTC. Residues: CASSGVVGVYNEQFF. The chain joins TRBV2 to TRBJ2-1; no clear D. The CDR3 runs to 15 residues. The germline gives CDR1 SNHLY, CDR2 FYNNEI. V lost 4 bases and J 3 bases, leaving 13 bases between the germline ends.

This clone has a handful of counts. The chain recombines TRBV7-9 with TRBJ1-2, with 8 nucleotides matching TRBD1. CDR1 is SEHNR and CDR2 is FQNEAQ in the germline V gene (reference sequence). This CDR3 has 11 amino acids. V trimming: 5 bases; J trimming: 12 bases; junction bases outside the gene matches: 5. The CDR3 region is CASSPDRANTF. The CDR3 DNA reads TGTGCCAGCAGCCCGGACAGGGCGAACACCTTC.

The chain has TRBV28 and TRBJ1-4; maybe TRBD1 (5 bases). Trimming stripped 5 bases from V and 7 bases from J, with 23 bases between. Per germline, CDR1 MDHEN and CDR2 SYDVKM. CDR3 length: 17 residues. CDR3 nucleotides: TGTGCCAGCAGTCTATCTGATGTTCGGGGGAGGGGTGAAAAACTGTTTTTT. Translated, it gives CASSLSDVRGRGEKLFF.

The chain couples TRBV21-1 to TRBJ2-4; the D call TRBD2 from the table was never checked on the DNA. TRBV21-1 represents a pseudogene. This CDR3 region has 15 residues. The CDR3 is CASSKLKLAKNIQYF. The DNA of the CDR3 is TGTGCCAGCAGCAAACTAAAACTAGCCAAAAACATTCAGTACTTC.

The CDR3 loop reads CASSWDRGYAAFF. CDR3 DNA sequence: TGTGCCAGCAGTTGGGACAGGGGTTATGCAGCTTTCTTT. The chain has TRBV6-1 and TRBJ1-1; 10 bases agree with TRBD1. Trimming removed 5 bases from V and 10 bases from J; junction bases left unmatched: 7. The CDR3 length is 13 residues. The germline V gene encodes CDR1 MNHNS and CDR2 SASEGT.

This clone was seen once. A much larger clone differs by one base, so this may be a read error. Different DNA sequences within this sample yield the same CDR3. CDR3 bases: TGTGCCAGCAGCTTCGGGGAGACCCAGTACTTC. Its protein is CASSFGETQYF. The V gene is TRBV7-9, the J gene TRBJ2-5; D ambiguous. This CDR3 is built from 11 residues. Per germline, CDR1 SEHNR and CDR2 FQNEAQ (reference sequence). V was cut by 3 bases and J by 5 bases, with 4 bases left in between.

This clone has just one count. The rearrangement joins TRBV30 to TRBJ2-1; unclear D gene. The CDR3 totals 13 residues. V gave up 0 bases and J gave up 9 bases, with 12 bases separating them. CDR1 GTSNPN and CDR2 SVGIG come from the germline V gene (reference sequence). CDR3 nucleotides: TGTGCCTGGAGTGTAGGTACCACAATTGAGCAGTTCTTC. Translation gives CAWSVGTTIEQFF.

J is TRBJ1-1 and V is TRBV28, with D possibly TRBD1 on 5 matching bases. Trimming removed 5 bases at V and 1 base at J, with 14 bases between. The CDR3 runs to 15 residues. CDR1 MDHEN and CDR2 SYDVKM come from the germline V gene. CDR3 residues: CASSPSGGGNTEAFF. The CDR3 DNA sequence: TGTGCCAGCAGTCCGTCCGGGGGGGGGAACACTGAAGCTTTCTTT.

V gene TRBV7-9 combines with J gene TRBJ2-2; the match to TRBD1 covers 8 bases. Losses at the gene ends were 2 bases for V and 9 bases for J; bases not matched to a gene: 11. Germline-derived CDR1 and CDR2 are SEHNR and FQNEAQ (reference sequence). The CDR3 is made up of 16 amino acids. CDR3 loop: CASSLPRTGRPRELFF. In DNA form, the CDR3 reads TGTGCCAGCAGCTTACCCCGGACAGGGCGTCCCAGGGAGCTGTTTTTT.

The chain uses TRBV15 and TRBJ2-7, with no clear D. V lost 0 bases, J lost 6 bases, and 9 bases lay in between. CDR3 length: 13 residues. CDR1 and CDR2 from the germline V gene are LNHNV and YYDKDF (reference sequence). CDR3 DNA sequence: TGTGCCACCAGCAGAGACAGGATCGGCGAGCAGTACTTC. As protein: CATSRDRIGEQYF.

The V call is TRBV2, the J call TRBJ2-1, with 10 bases lining up with TRBD2. V dropped 6 bases and J dropped 5; count of bases not matched to a gene: 16. The CDR3 is made up of 18 amino acids. Germline V gives CDR1 SNHLY, CDR2 FYNNEI. As DNA, the CDR3 is TGTGCCAGCAGCCCCATGGAGCGGGAGGGCCTCAAGCACAATGAGCAGTTCTTC. Protein sequence: CASSPMEREGLKHNEQFF.

This clone has only one observation. V usage is TRBV10-3 and J usage is TRBJ2-2, with 8 positions matching TRBD2. CDR1 and CDR2 from the germline V gene are ENHRY and SYGVKD. The V and J ends lost 1 base and 6 bases, in that order; junction bases with no gene match: 7. The CDR3 is 16 residues long. CDR3 residues: CAISEYTSGSAGELFF. CDR3 sequence (DNA): TGTGCCATCAGTGAGTATACTAGCGGATCCGCCGGGGAGCTGTTTTTT.

Points on this clone: This CDR3 is also generated by other DNA sequences in the sample. The chain has TRBV28 and TRBJ1-5; no clear D gene. Trimming left V 5 bases short and J 0 bases short, with 5 bases between. Germline CDR1 MDHEN, CDR2 SYDVKM. The CDR3 loop spans 13 amino acids. CDR3 sequence reads: CASSGGSNQPQHF. The DNA of the CDR3 is TGTGCCAGCAGTGGAGGTAGCAATCAGCCCCAGCATTTT.

The CDR3: CASSRGRGSGRRYNEQFF. The CDR3 bases are TGCGCCAGCAGCCGCGGAAGAGGGAGCGGGAGAAGGTACAATGAGCAGTTCTTC. The chain is built from TRBV4-3 and TRBJ2-1; 8 nucleotides match TRBD2. The CDR3 length is 18 residues. The trim removed 4 bases at V and 4 bases at J, leaving 15 bases unmatched. Germline V lookup: CDR1 LGHNA, CDR2 YSLEER.